These 22 T cell receptor beta chains came from one sample sequenced in a study of OX40 agonist ivuxolimab in advanced cancers. Measured with immunoSEQ multiplex PCR; TCRdb has only the in-frame clones, and not every one. Of about 13,000 clones detected, approximately 84% appear once; the ten largest clones hold approximately 25%. The material was CD4+ or CD8+ T cells sorted from blood, obtained in a trial of the OX40 agonist ivuxolimab. All receptors come from an adult with an advanced solid tumor such as melanoma, head and neck, liver or kidney cancer.

The J gene is TRBJ2-1, the V gene TRBV7-9; TRBD2 might be the D (6 bases). Germline CDR1 and CDR2: SEHNR and FQNEAQ (reference sequence). CDR3 length: 16 residues. Trimming shortened V by 5 bases and J by 8 bases, and 22 bases separated the two germline ends. In DNA form, the CDR3 reads TGTGCCAGCAGCCGAACCGGGACTCGGGAGTACGATGAGCAGTTCTTC. Residues: CASSRTGTREYDEQFF.

This clone came up once. V and J are TRBV4-1 and TRBJ1-5; D remains unclear. The CDR3 loop spans 15 amino acids. Germline V CDR1 and CDR2: MGHRA, YSYEKL. V was shortened by 0 bases and J by 3 bases, with 9 bases between the two germline ends. The CDR3 sequence: CASSQESTYNQPQHF. CDR3 in DNA: TGCGCCAGCAGCCAAGAATCTACTTACAATCAGCCCCAGCATTTT.

The chain links TRBV6-1 to TRBJ1-1; unclear D gene. Germline CDR1 reads MNHNS; CDR2 reads SASEGT. The V gene lost 1 base and the J gene lost 1 base, with 4 bases spanning the gap. The CDR3 totals 13 residues. The CDR3 region has the DNA TGTGCCAGCAGTGAAGGTCAGAACACTGAAGCTTTCTTT. This sequence encodes CASSEGQNTEAFF.

This clone is medium-sized within its sample. This chain connects TRBV11-3 to TRBJ2-1; the D is unclear. The CDR3 covers 16 residues. Germline-derived CDR1 and CDR2 are SGHNT and YENEEA. V lost 4 bases and J 5 bases, leaving 18 bases between the germline ends. The CDR3 region is CASSSRTLPADNEQFF. The CDR3 coding sequence is TGTGCCAGCAGCTCCAGGACCCTCCCGGCGGACAATGAGCAGTTCTTC.

The genes are TRBV4-2 and TRBJ2-7; D might be TRBD1 or TRBD2, each matching 5 bases. V was shortened by 0 bases and J by 0 bases, with 12 bases between the two germline ends. The CDR3 covers 16 residues. Per the germline V gene, CDR1 is LGHNA and CDR2 is YNFKEQ. CDR3 in amino acids: CASSQERGGSSYEQYF. In DNA, the CDR3 is TGTGCCAGCAGCCAAGAGAGGGGTGGCAGCTCCTACGAGCAGTACTTC.

The chain uses TRBV27 and TRBJ1-5; unclear D gene. Germline V CDR1 and CDR2: MNHEY, SMNVEV (reference sequence). V was shortened by 3 bases and J by 2 bases, with 5 bases between the two germline ends. The CDR3 contains 13 residues. DNA for the CDR3: TGTGCCAGCAGTTTCTACGGCAATCAGCCCCAGCATTTT. Protein product: CASSFYGNQPQHF.

This clone occurred once. V is TRBV2 and J is TRBJ2-7; 8 nucleotides match TRBD1. With V trimmed by 11 bases and J by 1 base, 4 bases remained unmatched. This CDR3 has 12 residues. Germline CDR1 SNHLY, CDR2 FYNNEI. The CDR3 DNA reads TGTGCCCACGGGACAGGATCCTACGAGCAGTACTTC. Its protein product is CAHGTGSYEQYF.

The chain uses TRBV2 and TRBJ1-1; D is uncertain. Germline CDR1 reads SNHLY; CDR2 reads FYNNEI. Trimming shortened V by 5 bases and J by 11 bases, and 9 bases separated the two germline ends. CDR3 length equals 10 residues. CDR3 amino acids: CASSLSRAFF. CDR3 nucleotides: TGTGCCAGCAGTTTGTCACGGGCTTTCTTT. Complete variable domain (other parts from reference TRBV2 and TRBJ1-1): EPEVTQTPSHQVTQMGQEVILRCVPISNHLYFYWYRQILGQKVEFLVSFYNNEISEKSEIFDDQFSVERPDGSNFTLKIRSTKLEDSAMYFCASSLSRAFFGQGTRLTVV.

This sequence joins TRBV27 and TRBJ1-5, with 7 bases matching TRBD1. CDR1 is MNHEY, CDR2 SMNVEV, per germline (reference sequence). The V gene end was trimmed by 5 bases and the J gene end by 4 bases; junction bases not matched to a gene: 5. The CDR3 contains 14 residues. The CDR3 protein is CASSPGQRNQPQHF. The DNA of the CDR3 is TGTGCCAGCAGTCCGGGACAGAGAAATCAGCCCCAGCATTTT.

V gene TRBV29-1 combines with J gene TRBJ2-2, with TRBD2 identical over 7 bases. Germline V gene lookup returns CDR1 SQVTM and CDR2 ANQGSEA. This CDR3 spans 13 amino acids. The V and J ends lost 7 bases and 8 bases, in that order; junction bases with no gene match: 10. The CDR3 reads CSGTRDSTGELFF. The CDR3 coding sequence is TGCAGCGGGACTAGGGATTCGACTGGGGAGCTGTTTTTT.

The chain recombines TRBV27 with TRBJ2-5; D might be TRBD1 or TRBD2, each matching 5 bases. The CDR3 sequence is 13 residues long. V lost 3 bases, J lost 4 bases, and 9 bases lay in between. CDR1 MNHEY and CDR2 SMNVEV come from the germline V gene (reference sequence). The CDR3 loop is CASSLGELETQYF. CDR3 coding DNA: TGTGCCAGCAGTTTGGGGGAATTAGAGACCCAGTACTTC.

The CDR3 DNA follows: TGTGCCGCCTCCAAAGGATCCTACAATGAGCAGTTCTTC. Amino acids: CAASKGSYNEQFF. The genes are TRBV19 and TRBJ2-1; no clear D gene. The CDR3 sequence is 13 residues long. The germline CDR1 and CDR2 sequences are LNHDA and SQIVND (reference sequence). V was shortened by 11 bases and J by 1 base, with 12 bases between the two germline ends.

Notes on this clone: The junction does not match germline at one end; this may be a read error. This rearrangement joins TRBV7-9 to TRBJ1-6, with 7 bases fitting TRBD1. CDR1 is SEHNR and CDR2 is FQNEAQ in the germline V gene (reference sequence). The CDR3 is 13 amino acids. CDR3 loop: CASSEERPDRTSF. Here the CDR3 DNA reads TGTGCCAGCAGCGAAGAGAGGCCGGACAGGACCTCCTTT.

V usage is TRBV6-4 and J usage is TRBJ2-1; 7 bases agree with TRBD1. Per the germline V gene, CDR1 is MRHNA and CDR2 is SNTAGT. The CDR3 has 13 amino acids. V dropped 1 base and J dropped 10; count of bases not matched to a gene: 4. CDR3 residues: CASSDYNRGEQFF. CDR3 coding DNA: TGTGCCAGCAGTGACTACAACAGGGGCGAGCAGTTCTTC.

The gene calls are TRBV10-2 and TRBJ2-7; a possible D gene is TRBD1 (5 bases). CDR1 is WSHSY and CDR2 is SAAADI in the germline V gene. V lost 3 bases to trimming and J lost 2 bases, with 17 bases between them. This CDR3 is built from 16 residues. In DNA form, the CDR3 reads TGCGCCAGCAGTGACCCAGGGCACCTATTTACCTACGAGCAGTACTTC. Its protein is CASSDPGHLFTYEQYF.

This chain joins TRBV14 and TRBJ1-2; no firm D call. V was clipped by 5 bases and J by 4 bases, with 8 bases between them. This CDR3 is 12 amino acids long. Germline CDR1 reads SGHDN; CDR2 reads FVKESK. CDR3 sequence: CASSSTVYGYTF. CDR3 DNA: TGTGCCAGCAGCTCAACGGTCTATGGCTACACCTTC.

This chain connects TRBV9 to TRBJ2-7; D remains unclear. Looked up from germline, CDR1 is SGDLS and CDR2 is YYNGEE. This CDR3 has 16 residues. The V end was cut by 4 bases, the J end by 0 bases, with 17 bases between. The CDR3 spells CASSPLGSTHSYEQYF. In nucleotides, the CDR3 is TGTGCCAGCAGCCCACTTGGCAGTACTCACTCCTACGAGCAGTACTTC.

V usage is TRBV6-4 and J usage is TRBJ2-1; D might be TRBD2 (5 bases). Germline values: CDR1 MRHNA, CDR2 SNTAGT. Trimming pared 10 bases from V and 4 bases from J, leaving 20 bases between. The CDR3 runs to 15 residues. CDR3 residues: CATKAWAGPYNEQFF. As DNA, the CDR3 is TGTGCCACCAAGGCCTGGGCGGGCCCGTACAATGAGCAGTTCTTC.

CDR3 region: CASRQDRSSYNEQFF. The CDR3 DNA sequence: TGTGCCAGCAGACAGGACAGAAGCTCCTACAATGAGCAGTTCTTC. V gene TRBV7-2 combines with J gene TRBJ2-1, with D tentatively TRBD1 (6 bases). CDR1 and CDR2 (germline): SGHTA, FQGNSA. Trimming cost V 6 bases and J 0 bases, with 12 bases left between them. CDR3 length equals 15 residues.

The CDR3 protein is CASSPSSGTETYNEQFF. In DNA, the CDR3 is TGTGCCAGCTCACCATCGTCCGGGACAGAGACCTACAATGAGCAGTTCTTC. The gene calls are TRBV18 and TRBJ2-1; TRBD1 matches at 7 bases. J gave up 2 bases and V 2 bases, and 9 bases lay outside the gene matches. The CDR3 sequence is 17 residues long. Germline V CDR1 and CDR2: KGHSH, LQKENI.

This clone was counted between two and nine times. The V call is TRBV5-1, the J call TRBJ2-7; unclear D gene. CDR1 and CDR2 from the germline V gene are SGHRS and YFSETQ. There are 12 residues in the CDR3. V lost 4 bases and J 4 bases, leaving 9 bases between the germline ends. Here the CDR3 DNA reads TGCGCCAGCAGCCCGTCGAGGTACGAGCAGTACTTC. As protein: CASSPSRYEQYF.

This chain uses TRBV6-1 with TRBJ2-7; 10 bases line up with TRBD1. Germline-derived CDR1 and CDR2 are MNHNS and SASEGT. Trimming at V came to 8 bases and at J to 3 bases, leaving 4 bases not matched to a gene. This CDR3 region has 13 residues. For the CDR3, the DNA is TGTGCCAGCCAGGACAGGGGGGACTACGAGCAGTACTTC. Translated, it gives CASQDRGDYEQYF.